This TCR beta chain was identified during a study of CXCR3-negative and CXCR3-positive naive CD8 T cells. It was by 5' RACE with UMI labels that the TRB cDNA libraries were prepared. One entry per CDR3 protein, without DNA, is what TCRdb gives after re-calling the 5' RACE reads. This listing includes 38,000 or so distinct CDR3 sequences. Study-wide points: Diversity was high in both naive subsets and much lower in memory cells. Naive cells, whether CXCR3-negative or CXCR3-positive, had similar TRBV-TRBJ usage, while memory cells differed. After cryopreservation, CXCR3 expression dropped partially; most assays used fresh PBMCs.

On this clonotype itself: What it binds is not known.

CDR1 SGHTA and CDR2 FQGNSA come from the germline V gene. The length of the CDR3 is 15 residues. Sequencing was done on a sample of memory CD8+ T cells from blood. The rearrangement links TRBV7-2 to TRBJ2-7; TCRdb gives TRBD2 as the D gene, but with no DNA this cannot be confirmed. The receptor was derived from a human donor in good health. Some clones in this sample may be carry-over from other donors' samples. The CDR3: CASRLGLAGAYEQYF.